This T cell receptor beta chain stems from a study of graft-versus-host responses after intestinal transplantation (dated by TCRdb to about 2021). General notes on the study: Recipients received multivisceral, liver-intestinal, or isolated intestinal transplants. The cohort enrolled about two dozen intestinal transplant recipients, one of whom was a retransplant, and a few patients without pretransplant specimens were excluded. Every recipient was given anti-thymocyte globulin induction, followed by 2 to 4 years of maintenance tacrolimus and steroids. Samples from three later patients were sequenced in-house on an Illumina MiSeq with MiXCR processing rather than by the commercial service. Donor T cell macrochimerism was defined as a peak of at least 4% donor T cells among recipient peripheral blood mononuclear cells. Graft-versus-host and host-versus-graft alloreactive T cell clones were tracked in the graft, circulation and bone marrow after intestinal transplantation using bulk TCR-beta CDR3 sequencing. To identify alloreactive clones, pre-transplant mixed lymphocyte reaction products were sequenced and compared with unstimulated pre-transplant donor and recipient T cells.

Trimmed from V: 5 bases; trimmed from J: 0 bases; junction bases lacking a gene match: 9. CDR1 and CDR2 are read off the germline V gene (reference sequence) as SEHNR and FQNEAQ. Spanning cysteine to phenylalanine, the CDR3 consists of 17 amino acids. CDR3 DNA only is kept here, 51 bases in frame from base 1. Libraries were made using the immunoSEQ multiplex PCR assay. For most patients, genomic DNA was isolated with the Qiagen DNeasy Blood and Tissue Kit and shipped frozen to Adaptive Biotechnologies for TCR sequencing. For most patients, high-throughput TCR-beta CDR3 sequencing of genomic DNA was performed by Adaptive Biotechnologies. As for the authors' bioinformatics: Adaptive's ImmunoSEQ software was the source of the TCR sequencing data for 15 to 20 patients, while a few other patients were processed with MiXCR and VDJtools. CD4 versus CD8 sorting errors were corrected by removing sequences found in both subsets at a frequency ratio below 5:1. CDR3 nucleotide sequences shared between donor and recipient were removed because their origin could not be assigned. To count as alloreactive, a clone needed at least 2-fold expansion over unstimulated cells and a minimum CFSE-low frequency of 0.002% (template counts) or 0.001% (read counts). A clone was considered mappable if detected in the sequenced pre-transplant spleen, lymph node, or MLR CFSE-low populations of the donor or recipient. Cumulative frequency of alloreactive clones was calculated as a percentage of all sequences weighted by copy number. In its TCRdb copy, this immuneACCESS table keeps in-frame sequences only and misses some clones. Where compared with another copy, unresolved V genes explain less than half of these, and the others have no known cause. V, J and clone size were drawn from that table, and D and trimming were deduced from the DNA. In this sample the table shows more than 80,000 clones, around four fifths of which occur a single time. About 18% of the sample is in the top ten clones.

This specimen's time point label, interpreted: cells obtained before transplantation from donor or recipient. CD3+CD4+ and CD3+CD8+ populations were FACS-sorted from unstimulated pre-transplant donor and recipient cells taken from spleen or lymph nodes. In the case of this clone: Its binding antigen is unknown. Base qualities are not provided; no much larger clone lies one nucleotide away.

Study-wide findings and limitations: GvH clones were found in recipient bone marrow, and some of the GvH clones appeared earlier in ileal mucosa or blood, which is consistent with an intestinal mucosal origin. The conclusions were limited by the relatively low number and heterogeneity of the intestinal transplant patients. In the allografts of patients with donor T cell macrochimerism, GvH to HvG T cell clonal ratios were high. Peak levels of circulating GvH clones were associated with declines in HvG clones early after transplant.

Sequencing used unstimulated CD8+ T cells sorted from spleen or lymph node cells, obtained before intestinal transplant. The clonotype was recovered from a human donor who received an intestinal transplant. The chain is encoded by TRBV7-9 joined to TRBJ2-3, with 9 central nucleotides matching TRBD2. The nucleotide sequence is TGTGCCAGCAGCGCAAGGACTAGCGCCAGTAGCACAGATACGCAGTATTTT. Its translation reads: CASSARTSASSTDTQYF.